The rows below give T cell receptor beta chains drawn from one sample of a study of blood T cells in healthy people across ages. One entry per CDR3 protein results from TCRdb running MiXCR on the 5' RACE reads. The profile covers over a million distinct CDR3 sequences, with approximately 43% appearing a single time and more than 4% taken by the ten largest. Material for sequencing was blood. The receptors shown here come from a woman aged 18 to 35 in good health. CDR3s include the opening cysteine and the closing phenylalanine or tryptophan. D genes are given only for firm matches. Expanded clones get a size class; other rows say once, few or many, or leave the size out.

>-|TRBJ1-2|TRBV5-1|-
TGCGCCAGCAGCCCCCAGGAGGATGGCTACACCTTC
CASSPQEDGYTF
>-|TRBJ1-4|TRBV25-1|-
TGTGCCAGCAGTGAACCAGGGCTCGGGGAAAAACTGTTTTTT
CASSEPGLGEKLFF
>few|TRBJ2-7|TRBV12-3/TRBV12-4|-
TGTGCCAGCAGTTCCCTGACTAGTGGTAATGAGCAGTACTTC
CASSSLTSGNEQYF
>few|TRBJ1-5|TRBV4-3|-
TGCGCCAGCAGCCAACAACAGGGCGCGGGTCAGCCCCAGCATTTT
CASSQQQGAGQPQHF
>-|TRBJ2-5|TRBV30|TRBD2
TGTGCCTGGAAGGGACTAGCTGTTGGTGAGCAGTACTTC
CAWKGLAVGEQYF
>-|TRBJ2-1|TRBV6-2/TRBV6-3|-
TGTGCCAGCAGTATGGTGCCATGGGGGCAGTTCTTC
CASSMVPWGQFF
>-|TRBJ2-3|TRBV15|-
TGTGCCACCAGCAGAGATCCGGGGAGTACATGGGGCACAGATACGCAGTATTTT
CATSRDPGSTWGTDTQYF
>few|TRBJ2-1|TRBV6-2/TRBV6-3|TRBD2
TGTGCCAGCAGTAGAACCAGCGGGGGCTTCAATGAGCAGTTCTTC
CASSRTSGGFNEQFF
>-|TRBJ2-3|TRBV7-2|TRBD1
TGTGCCAGCAGCTTCAGGGCAGCAGGGGGAATAGATACGCAGTATTTT
CASSFRAAGGIDTQYF
>few|TRBJ2-3|TRBV7-2|-
TGTGCCAGCGAGGATACAGATACGCAGTATTTT
CASEDTDTQYF
>few|TRBJ2-3|TRBV6-1|-
TGTGCCAGCCTCCGGGACCCAACGACCGATACGCAGTATTTT
CASLRDPTTDTQYF
>-|TRBJ2-3|TRBV11-2|-
TGTGCCAGCAAGACGGGGCCAAGCACAGATACGCAGTATTTT
CASKTGPSTDTQYF
>-|TRBJ2-3|TRBV6-2/TRBV6-3|TRBD1
TGTGCCAGCACCCGGACAGGGTCCACAGATACGCAGTATTTT
CASTRTGSTDTQYF
>few|TRBJ2-1|TRBV27|TRBD2
TGTGCCAGCAGTTTAATACTAGCGGGACCGTACAATGAGCAGTTCTTC
CASSLILAGPYNEQFF
>-|TRBJ1-5|TRBV15|-
TGTGCCACCAGCAGAGATCCCGGGGGCCAGCCCCAGCATTTT
CATSRDPGGQPQHF
>-|TRBJ2-7|TRBV16|-
TGTGCCAGCAGCCAATCCCTTCGACAGATCTCCTACGAGCAGTACTTC
CASSQSLRQISYEQYF
>-|TRBJ2-3|TRBV7-8|-
TGTGCCAGCAGCCCAGGGCTCCTCGAGGTAGATACGCAGTATTTT
CASSPGLLEVDTQYF
>-|TRBJ1-2|TRBV10-3|TRBD1
TGTGCCATCAGTTCGGACAGGGGGCAGGGCTACACCTTC
CAISSDRGQGYTF
>-|TRBJ2-1|TRBV24-1|TRBD1
TGTGCCACCAGTGATCCGGCAGGGGGCTCCTACAATGAGCAGTTCTTC
CATSDPAGGSYNEQFF
>-|TRBJ1-2|TRBV20-1|-
TGCAGTGCTAGTGTTGGCGACTATGGCTACACCTTC
CSASVGDYGYTF
>-|TRBJ2-1|TRBV16|TRBD1
TGTGCCAGCAGCCATCTGCTCAGGGGGAATGAGCAGTTCTTC
CASSHLLRGNEQFF
>-|TRBJ2-3|TRBV29-1|-
TGCAGCTCCCCGTTGGCAGATACGCAGTATTTT
CSSPLADTQYF
>-|TRBJ2-3|TRBV7-2|-
TGTGCCAGCAGCTTGCGCGAAGGGGTATGGTACGATACGCAGTATTTT
CASSLREGVWYDTQYF
>-|TRBJ1-2|TRBV7-9|-
TGTGCCAGCAGCTTAGAAGCCGAGCTTCTGGGCTACACCTTC
CASSLEAELLGYTF
>-|TRBJ2-1|TRBV27|-
TGTGCCAGCAGTTCCGCGGACGTCTCCTACAATGAGCAGTTCTTC
CASSSADVSYNEQFF
>-|TRBJ2-7|TRBV5-1|TRBD1
TGCGCCAGCAGCGGTTGGGGACAGGGCTACGAGCAGTACTTC
CASSGWGQGYEQYF
>-|TRBJ2-7|TRBV29-1|-
TGCAGCGCCTTACAGGGAATCTCCTACGAACAGTACTTC
CSALQGISYEQYF
>-|TRBJ2-1|TRBV6-2/TRBV6-3|TRBD2
TGTGCCAGCAGAGATTCGACTAGCGCCAATGAGCAGTTCTTC
CASRDSTSANEQFF
>few|TRBJ2-7|TRBV27|TRBD1
TGTGCCAGCGGAGAGAACAGGGGGCTAATGTACGAGCAGTACTTC
CASGENRGLMYEQYF
>-|TRBJ1-3|TRBV9|-
TGTGCCAGCAGCGTAGCACGAGGCCACCGCTCTGGAAACACCATATATTTT
CASSVARGHRSGNTIYF
>-|TRBJ2-2|TRBV2|TRBD1
TGTGCCAGCAGGATACAGGGGTACGGGGAGCTGTTTTTT
CASRIQGYGELFF
>-|TRBJ2-7|TRBV21-1|-
TGTGCCAGCAGCAAAGCGCAGGGACAGGGCTCCTACGAGCAGTACTTC
CASSKAQGQGSYEQYF
>-|TRBJ1-6|TRBV4-3|-
TGCGCCAGCAGCCAAGGCACTGTTAATCCACCCCTCCACTTT
CASSQGTVNPPLHF
>-|TRBJ1-5|TRBV20-1|TRBD1
TGCAGTGCTAAGAGGGTACAGGGGGCACATCAGCCCCAGCATTTT
CSAKRVQGAHQPQHF
>-|TRBJ2-6|TRBV24-1|-
TGTGCCACCAGTGATGGTGGGGCCAACGTCCTGACTTTC
CATSDGGANVLTF
>-|TRBJ2-7|TRBV6-1|TRBD1
TGTGCCAGCAGTCCCCCGGGACAGGAAATTTACGAGCAGTACTTC
CASSPPGQEIYEQYF
>-|TRBJ1-1|TRBV6-6|-
TGTGCCAGCAGCCTGACACCGCTATCTGAAGCTTTCTTT
CASSLTPLSEAFF